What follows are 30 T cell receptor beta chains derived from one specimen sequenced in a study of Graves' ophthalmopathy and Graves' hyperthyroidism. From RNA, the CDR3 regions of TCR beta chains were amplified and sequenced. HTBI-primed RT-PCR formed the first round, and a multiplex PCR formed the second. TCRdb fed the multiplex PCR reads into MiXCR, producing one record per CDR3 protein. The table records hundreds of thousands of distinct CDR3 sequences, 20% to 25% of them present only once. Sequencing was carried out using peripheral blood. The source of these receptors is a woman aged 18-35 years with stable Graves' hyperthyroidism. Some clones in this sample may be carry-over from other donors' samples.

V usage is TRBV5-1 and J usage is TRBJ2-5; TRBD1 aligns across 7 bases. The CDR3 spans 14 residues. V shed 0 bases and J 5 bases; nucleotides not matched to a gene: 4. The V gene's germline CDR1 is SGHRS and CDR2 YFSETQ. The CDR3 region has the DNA TGCGCCAGCAGCTTGGAAGGGGGCGGTGAGACCCAGTACTTC. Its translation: CASSLEGGGETQYF.

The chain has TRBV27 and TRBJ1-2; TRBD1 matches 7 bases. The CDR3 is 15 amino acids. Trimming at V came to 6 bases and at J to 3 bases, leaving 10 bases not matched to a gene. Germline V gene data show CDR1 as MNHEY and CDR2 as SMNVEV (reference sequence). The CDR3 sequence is CASSIRGAEDYGYTF. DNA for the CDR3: TGTGCCAGCAGCATCAGGGGGGCGGAAGACTATGGCTACACCTTC.

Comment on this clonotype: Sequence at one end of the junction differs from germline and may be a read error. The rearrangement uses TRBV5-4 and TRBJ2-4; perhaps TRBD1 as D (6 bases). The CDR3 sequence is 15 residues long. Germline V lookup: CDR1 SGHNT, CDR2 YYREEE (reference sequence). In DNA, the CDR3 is TGTGCTAGCAGCCCCCAGGGGATAGCCAAAAACATTCAGTACTTC. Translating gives CASSPQGIAKNIQYF.

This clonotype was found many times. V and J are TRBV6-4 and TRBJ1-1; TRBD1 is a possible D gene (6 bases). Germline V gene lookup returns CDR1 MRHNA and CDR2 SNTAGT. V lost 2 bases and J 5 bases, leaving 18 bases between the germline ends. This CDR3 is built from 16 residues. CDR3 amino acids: CASSDTGTFILTEAFF. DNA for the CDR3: TGTGCCAGCAGTGACACCGGGACATTCATTTTAACTGAAGCTTTCTTT.

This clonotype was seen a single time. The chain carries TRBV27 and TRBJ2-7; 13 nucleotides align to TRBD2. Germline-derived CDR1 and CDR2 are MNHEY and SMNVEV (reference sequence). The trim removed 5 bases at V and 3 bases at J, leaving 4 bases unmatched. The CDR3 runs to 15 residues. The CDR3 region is CASSRLAGGHYEQYF. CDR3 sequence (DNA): TGTGCCAGCAGTCGACTAGCGGGGGGACACTACGAGCAGTACTTC.

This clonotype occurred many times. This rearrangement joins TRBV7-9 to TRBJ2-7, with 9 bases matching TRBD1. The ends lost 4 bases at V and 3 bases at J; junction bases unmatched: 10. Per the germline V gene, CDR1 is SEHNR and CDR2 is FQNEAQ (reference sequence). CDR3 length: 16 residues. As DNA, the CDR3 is TGTGCCAGCAGCTCCCCCCCCGGGACAGGGAACTACGAGCAGTACTTC. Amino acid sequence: CASSSPPGTGNYEQYF.

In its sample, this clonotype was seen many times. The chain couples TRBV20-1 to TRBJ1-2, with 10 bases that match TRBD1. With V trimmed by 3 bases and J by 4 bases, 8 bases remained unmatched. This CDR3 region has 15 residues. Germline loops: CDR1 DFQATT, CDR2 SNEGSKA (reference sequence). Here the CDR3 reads CSASQTGGDIYGYTF. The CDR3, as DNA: TGCAGTGCTAGCCAGACAGGGGGCGATATCTATGGCTACACCTTC.

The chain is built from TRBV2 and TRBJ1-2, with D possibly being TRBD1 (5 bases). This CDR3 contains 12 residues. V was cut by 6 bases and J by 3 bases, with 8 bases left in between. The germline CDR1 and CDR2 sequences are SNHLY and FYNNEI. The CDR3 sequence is CASRDNYYGYTF. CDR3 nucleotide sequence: TGTGCCAGCAGGGACAATTACTATGGCTACACCTTC.

Here the CDR3 reads CASSLNALAGEYEQYF. CDR3 sequence (DNA): TGTGCCAGCAGCTTAAATGCCCTAGCGGGGGAGTACGAGCAGTACTTC. The rearrangement links TRBV7-6 to TRBJ2-7; 10 bases are a match to TRBD2. V lost 2 bases and J lost 4; bases outside the gene matches: 8. The CDR3 is 16 amino acids. Germline V CDR1 and CDR2: SGHVS, FNYEAQ.

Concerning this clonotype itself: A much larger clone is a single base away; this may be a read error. CDR3 sequence: CASSWDNYGYTF. The CDR3 nucleotides are TGTGCCAGCAGTTGGGACAACTATGGCTACACCTTC. The chain employs TRBV6-5 and TRBJ1-2; the D gene is possibly TRBD1 (5 bases). Trimming left V 4 bases short and J 2 bases short, with 5 bases between. The CDR3 sequence is 12 residues long. Germline V gives CDR1 MNHEY, CDR2 SVGAGI.

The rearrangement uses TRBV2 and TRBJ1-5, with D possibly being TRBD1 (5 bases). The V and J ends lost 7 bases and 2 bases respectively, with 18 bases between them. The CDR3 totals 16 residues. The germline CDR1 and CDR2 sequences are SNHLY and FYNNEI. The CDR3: CASNWDRGDGNQPQHF. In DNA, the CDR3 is TGTGCCAGCAATTGGGACCGCGGGGACGGCAATCAGCCCCAGCATTTT.

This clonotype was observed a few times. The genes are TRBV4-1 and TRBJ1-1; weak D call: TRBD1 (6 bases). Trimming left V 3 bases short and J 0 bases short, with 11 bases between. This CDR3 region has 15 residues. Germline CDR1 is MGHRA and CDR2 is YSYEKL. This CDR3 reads CASSHRQEVNTEAFF. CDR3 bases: TGCGCCAGCAGCCATCGACAGGAGGTGAACACTGAAGCTTTCTTT.

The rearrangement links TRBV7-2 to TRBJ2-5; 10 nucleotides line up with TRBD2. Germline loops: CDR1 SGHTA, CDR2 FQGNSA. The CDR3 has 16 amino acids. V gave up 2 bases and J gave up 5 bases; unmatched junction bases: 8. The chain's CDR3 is CASSLWSSGREETQYF. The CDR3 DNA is TGTGCCAGCAGCTTATGGTCTAGCGGGAGAGAGGAGACCCAGTACTTC. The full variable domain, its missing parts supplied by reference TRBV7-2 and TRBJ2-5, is GAGVSQSPSNKVTEKGKDVELRCDPISGHTALYWYRQSLGQGLEFLIYFQGNSAPDKSGLPSDRFSAERTGGSVSTLTIQRTQQEDSAVYLCASSLWSSGREETQYFGPGTRLLVL.

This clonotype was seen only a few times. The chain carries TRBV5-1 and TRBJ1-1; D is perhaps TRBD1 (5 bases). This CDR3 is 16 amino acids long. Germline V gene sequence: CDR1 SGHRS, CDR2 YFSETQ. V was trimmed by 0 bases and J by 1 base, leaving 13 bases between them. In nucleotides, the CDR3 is TGCGCCAGCAGCTTGGCGGCGGGGGGTGGGAACACTGAAGCTTTCTTT. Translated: CASSLAAGGGNTEAFF.

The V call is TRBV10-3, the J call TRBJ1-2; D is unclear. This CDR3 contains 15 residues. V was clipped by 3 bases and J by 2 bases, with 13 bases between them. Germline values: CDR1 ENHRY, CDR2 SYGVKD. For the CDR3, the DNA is TGTGCCATCAGTGACGTCGAAGCTGGGAACTATGGCTACACCTTC. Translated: CAISDVEAGNYGYTF.

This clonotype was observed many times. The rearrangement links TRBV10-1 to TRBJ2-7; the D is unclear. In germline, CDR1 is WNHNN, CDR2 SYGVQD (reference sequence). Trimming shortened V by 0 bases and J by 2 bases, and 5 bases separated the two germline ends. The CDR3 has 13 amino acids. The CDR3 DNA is TGCGCCAGCAGTGAGTCGGGCACCTACGAGCAGTACTTC. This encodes CASSESGTYEQYF.

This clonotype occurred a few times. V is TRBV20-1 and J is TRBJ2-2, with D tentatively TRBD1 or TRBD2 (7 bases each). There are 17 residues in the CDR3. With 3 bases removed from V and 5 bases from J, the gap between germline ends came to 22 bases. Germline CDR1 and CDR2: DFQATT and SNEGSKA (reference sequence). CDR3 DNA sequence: TGCAGTGCTAGTGACAGGGCGGGAGTGGGTAGTACCGGGGAGCTGTTTTTT. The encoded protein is CSASDRAGVGSTGELFF.

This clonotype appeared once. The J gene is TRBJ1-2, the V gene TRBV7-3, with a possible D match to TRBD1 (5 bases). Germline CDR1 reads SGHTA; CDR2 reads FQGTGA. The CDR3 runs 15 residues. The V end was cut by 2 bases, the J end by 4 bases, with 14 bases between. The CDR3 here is CASSLQGPGPYGYTF. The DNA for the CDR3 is TGTGCCAGCAGCTTACAGGGACCCGGCCCCTATGGCTACACCTTC.

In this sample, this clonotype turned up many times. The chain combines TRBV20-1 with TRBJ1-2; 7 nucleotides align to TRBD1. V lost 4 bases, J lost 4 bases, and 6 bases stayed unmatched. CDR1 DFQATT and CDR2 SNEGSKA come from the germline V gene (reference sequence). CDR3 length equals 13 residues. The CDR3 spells CSATPGTAYGYTF. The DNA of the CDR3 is TGCAGTGCTACCCCCGGGACAGCCTATGGCTACACCTTC.

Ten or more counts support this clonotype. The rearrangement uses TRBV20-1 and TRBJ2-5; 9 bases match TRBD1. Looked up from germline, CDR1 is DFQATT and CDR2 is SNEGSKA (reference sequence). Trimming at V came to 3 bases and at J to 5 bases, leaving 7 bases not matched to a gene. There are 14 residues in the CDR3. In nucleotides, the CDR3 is TGCAGTGCTAGTTGGGACAGGGTTACGGAGACCCAGTACTTC. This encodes CSASWDRVTETQYF.

CDR3 protein: CASSLGAGGVYEQYF. CDR3 bases: TGCGCCAGCAGCTTGGGGGCAGGGGGCGTATACGAGCAGTACTTC. The gene calls are TRBV5-1 and TRBJ2-7; 8 bases are shared with TRBD1. The CDR3 is made up of 15 amino acids. V was clipped by 0 bases and J by 4 bases; unmatched bases: 6. Looked up from germline, CDR1 is SGHRS and CDR2 is YFSETQ.

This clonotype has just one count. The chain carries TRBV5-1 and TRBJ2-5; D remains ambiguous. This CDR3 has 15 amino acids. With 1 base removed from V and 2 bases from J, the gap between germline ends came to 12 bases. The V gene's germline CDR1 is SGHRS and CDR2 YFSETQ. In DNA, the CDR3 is TGCGCCAGCAGCTTGCTGGACGGAATGCAAGAGACCCAGTACTTC. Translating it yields CASSLLDGMQETQYF.

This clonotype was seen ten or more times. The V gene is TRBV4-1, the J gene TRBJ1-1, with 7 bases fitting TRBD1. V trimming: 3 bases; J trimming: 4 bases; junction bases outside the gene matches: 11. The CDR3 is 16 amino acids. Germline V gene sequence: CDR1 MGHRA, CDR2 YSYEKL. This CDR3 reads CASSHDRGQNPTEAFF. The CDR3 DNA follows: TGCGCCAGCAGCCATGATCGGGGACAGAACCCCACTGAAGCTTTCTTT.

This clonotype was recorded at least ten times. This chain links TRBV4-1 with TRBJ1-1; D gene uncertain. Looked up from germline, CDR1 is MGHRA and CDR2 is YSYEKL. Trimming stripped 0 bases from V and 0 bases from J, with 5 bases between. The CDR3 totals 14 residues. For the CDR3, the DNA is TGCGCCAGCAGCCAAGATAGGCTGAACACTGAAGCTTTCTTT. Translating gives CASSQDRLNTEAFF.

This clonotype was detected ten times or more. The CDR3 here is CASKNTEAFF. CDR3 nucleotide sequence: TGTGCCAGTAAGAACACTGAAGCTTTCTTT. The rearrangement uses TRBV12-3 or TRBV12-4 and TRBJ1-1, with D uncertain. Trimming left V 9 bases short and J 1 base short, with 3 bases between. The CDR3 runs to 10 residues.

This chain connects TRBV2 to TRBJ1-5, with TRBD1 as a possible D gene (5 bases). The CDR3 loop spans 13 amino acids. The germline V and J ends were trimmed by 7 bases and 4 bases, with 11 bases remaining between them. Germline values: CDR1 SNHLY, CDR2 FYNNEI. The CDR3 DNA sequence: TGTGCCAGCAAGGGGTCATGGAATCAGCCCCAGCATTTT. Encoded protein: CASKGSWNQPQHF.

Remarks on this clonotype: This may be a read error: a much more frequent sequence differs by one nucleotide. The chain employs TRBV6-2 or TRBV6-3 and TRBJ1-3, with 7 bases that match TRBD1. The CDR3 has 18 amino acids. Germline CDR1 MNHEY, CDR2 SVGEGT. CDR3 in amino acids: CASSYTWRPGQTGNTIHF. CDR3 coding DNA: TGTGCCAGCAGTTACACCTGGCGCCCGGGACAGACTGGAAACACCATACATTTT.

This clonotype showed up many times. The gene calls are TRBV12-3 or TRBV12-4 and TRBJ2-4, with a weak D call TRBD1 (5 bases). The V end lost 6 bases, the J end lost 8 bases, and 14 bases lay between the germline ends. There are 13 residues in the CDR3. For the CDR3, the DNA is TGTGCCAGCAGCCTGCCAGGGTGGGACATTCAGTACTTC. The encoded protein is CASSLPGWDIQYF.

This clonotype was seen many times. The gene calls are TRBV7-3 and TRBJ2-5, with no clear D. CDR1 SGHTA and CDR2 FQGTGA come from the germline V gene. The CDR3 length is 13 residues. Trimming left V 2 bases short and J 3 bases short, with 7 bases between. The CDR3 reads CASSLLRKETQYF. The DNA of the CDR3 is TGTGCCAGCAGCTTACTTAGAAAAGAGACCCAGTACTTC.

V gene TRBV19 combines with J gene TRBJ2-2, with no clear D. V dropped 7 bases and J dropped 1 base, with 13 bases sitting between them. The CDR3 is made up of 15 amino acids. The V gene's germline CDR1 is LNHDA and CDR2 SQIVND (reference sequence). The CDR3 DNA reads TGTGCCAGTACCCTACGTAAGGGGAACACCGGGGAGCTGTTTTTT. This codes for CASTLRKGNTGELFF.